Listed below are T cell receptor beta chains from one sample, sequenced in a study of T cell responses to AZD1222 COVID-19 vaccine. Clones were sequenced by immunoSEQ multiplex PCR, and TCRdb holds only the in-frame ones, with some missing. Seen here are around 180,000 clones, 88% observed once, and the top ten hold 20% to 30%. The input for sequencing was peripheral blood, taken 28 days after the second AZD1222 dose. These receptors all stem from an adult who received the AZD1222 COVID-19 vaccine. CDR3s include the opening cysteine and the closing phenylalanine or tryptophan. The D gene is left open where the match is weak.

d_call: .; j_call: TRBJ2-1; v_call: TRBV30; cdr3_aa: CAWRGQNEQFF; cdr3_nt: TGTGCCTGGAGAGGCCAAAATGAGCAGTTCTTC
d_call: .; j_call: TRBJ2-1; v_call: TRBV10-3; cdr3_aa: CAIRQGLEGRNEQFF; cdr3_nt: TGTGCCATCAGGCAGGGCCTTGAAGGACGCAATGAGCAGTTCTTC
d_call: .; j_call: TRBJ2-7; v_call: TRBV5-8; cdr3_aa: CATGVRPSYEQYF; cdr3_nt: TGTGCGACTGGGGTCAGGCCCTCCTACGAGCAGTACTTC
d_call: TRBD1; j_call: TRBJ2-3; v_call: TRBV6-5; cdr3_aa: CASSNLRGDTQYF; cdr3_nt: TGTGCCAGCAGCAATCTCAGGGGGGATACGCAGTATTTT
d_call: .; j_call: TRBJ1-1; v_call: TRBV29-1; cdr3_aa: CSVARWREAFF; cdr3_nt: TGCAGCGTTGCACGGTGGCGTGAAGCTTTCTTT
d_call: TRBD2; j_call: TRBJ2-1; v_call: TRBV28; cdr3_aa: CASSTGTSGYNEQFF; cdr3_nt: TGTGCCAGCAGTACCGGGACTAGCGGATACAATGAGCAGTTCTTC
d_call: TRBD1; j_call: TRBJ1-4; v_call: TRBV4-2; cdr3_aa: CASSQPAGTAGEKLFF; cdr3_nt: TGTGCCAGCAGCCAACCCGCGGGGACAGCGGGAGAAAAACTGTTTTTT
d_call: .; j_call: TRBJ1-2; v_call: TRBV28; cdr3_aa: CASSLGEGGYTF; cdr3_nt: TGTGCCAGCAGTTTAGGGGAGGGTGGCTACACCTTC
d_call: TRBD1; j_call: TRBJ2-1; v_call: TRBV29-1; cdr3_aa: CSVAQGAANEQFF; cdr3_nt: TGCAGCGTTGCGCAGGGGGCTGCGAATGAGCAGTTCTTC
d_call: .; j_call: TRBJ2-5; v_call: TRBV18; cdr3_aa: CASSPPNNQETQYF; cdr3_nt: TGTGCCAGCTCACCACCAAACAACCAAGAGACCCAGTACTTC
d_call: TRBD2; j_call: TRBJ2-2; v_call: TRBV2; cdr3_aa: CASRGPGEGGELFF; cdr3_nt: TGTGCCAGCAGGGGACCTGGGGAGGGCGGGGAGCTGTTTTTT
d_call: .; j_call: TRBJ1-2; v_call: TRBV19; cdr3_aa: CASIGRAGLIGYTF; cdr3_nt: TGTGCCAGTATTGGCAGGGCCGGATTAATCGGCTACACCTTC
d_call: TRBD1; j_call: TRBJ1-5; v_call: TRBV6-4; cdr3_aa: CASYIPRQGKQPQHF; cdr3_nt: TGTGCCAGCTATATCCCCCGACAGGGGAAGCAGCCCCAGCATTTT
d_call: .; j_call: TRBJ2-7; v_call: TRBV6-2/TRBV6-3; cdr3_aa: CASSYPGRAIAEQYF; cdr3_nt: TGTGCCAGCAGTTACCCCGGGCGGGCCATCGCCGAGCAGTACTTC
d_call: .; j_call: TRBJ2-2; v_call: TRBV28; cdr3_aa: CASSSGRRTGELFF; cdr3_nt: TGTGCCAGCAGTTCGGGACGCAGGACCGGGGAGCTGTTTTTT
d_call: TRBD1; j_call: TRBJ1-2; v_call: TRBV7-9; cdr3_aa: CASSTGQAYGYTF; cdr3_nt: TGTGCCAGCAGCACTGGACAGGCTTATGGCTACACCTTC
d_call: TRBD2; j_call: TRBJ2-3; v_call: TRBV9; cdr3_aa: CASSPTGTSGRRGTDTQYF; cdr3_nt: TGTGCCAGCAGCCCCACTGGGACTAGCGGGAGACGGGGCACAGATACGCAGTATTTT
d_call: .; j_call: TRBJ2-5; v_call: TRBV24-1; cdr3_aa: CATSDSPRQETQYF; cdr3_nt: TGTGCCACCAGTGATTCCCCGAGACAAGAGACCCAGTACTTC
d_call: TRBD1; j_call: TRBJ1-1; v_call: TRBV29-1; cdr3_aa: CSVFTGVNTEAFF; cdr3_nt: TGCAGCGTTTTCACAGGGGTGAACACTGAAGCTTTCTTT
d_call: TRBD1; j_call: TRBJ1-5; v_call: TRBV7-8; cdr3_aa: CASSSTGGNQPQHF; cdr3_nt: TGTGCCAGCAGTTCTACAGGGGGCAATCAGCCCCAGCATTTT
d_call: TRBD2; j_call: TRBJ2-3; v_call: TRBV5-4; cdr3_aa: CASSLELLAGDTQYF; cdr3_nt: TGTGCCAGCAGCTTGGAGCTACTAGCGGGCGATACGCAGTATTTT
d_call: .; j_call: TRBJ2-2; v_call: TRBV19; cdr3_aa: CASSIAYNTGELFF; cdr3_nt: TGTGCCAGTAGTATAGCCTATAACACCGGGGAGCTGTTTTTT
d_call: .; j_call: TRBJ2-7; v_call: TRBV18; cdr3_aa: CASSPTTGFDEQYF; cdr3_nt: TGTGCCAGCTCACCAACCACGGGGTTCGACGAGCAGTACTTC
d_call: TRBD2; j_call: TRBJ2-5; v_call: TRBV7-2; cdr3_aa: CASSWSGSIQETQYF; cdr3_nt: TGTGCCAGCAGCTGGAGCGGGAGTATTCAAGAGACCCAGTACTTC
d_call: .; j_call: TRBJ2-4; v_call: TRBV9; cdr3_aa: CASSPPGTRNIQYF; cdr3_nt: TGTGCCAGCAGCCCTCCGGGCACTCGGAACATTCAGTACTTC
d_call: .; j_call: TRBJ2-7; v_call: TRBV11-3; cdr3_aa: CASSPGQLPPYEQYF; cdr3_nt: TGTGCCAGCAGTCCTGGACAATTGCCCCCCTACGAGCAGTACTTC